This T cell receptor beta chain was captured by sequencing in a study of blood T cell repertoires in COVID-19. Study at large: Acute and convalescent COVID-19 specimens originated in the United States, Italy and Spain.

Profiled with immunoSEQ multiplex PCR; TCRdb holds only in-frame clones, not every one. This sample has 350,000 to 400,000 clones, with about 90% found just once. Enrolled through a virtual design, the participants were between 18 and 89 years of age and came from approximately 25 US areas. Grouping used clinical history reported by participants in a survey and questionnaire. Germline assignment: CDR1 DFQATT and CDR2 SNEGSKA (reference sequence). The V gene lost 3 bases and the J gene lost 1 base, with 8 bases spanning the gap. This CDR3 has 13 residues. The receptor's source is a woman aged 25 to 45 who had recovered from COVID-19. Sequenced input: PBMCs or T cells enriched from blood (not recorded which). The rearrangement uses TRBV20-1 and TRBJ2-3; possibly TRBD2 for D (6 bases). The CDR3 sequence is CSASTGGTDTQYF. For the CDR3, the DNA is TGCAGTGCTAGTACGGGGGGCACAGATACGCAGTATTTT.